This T cell receptor (beta chain) was recorded in a study of CD8 T cells in Susac syndrome. Study-level findings and limits: Susac CD8+ cells expanded clonally the most in TEMRA cells and in active patients.

With random hexamers, about 0.45 to 1 ug RNA was reverse transcribed. TCRdb recomputed calls from the immunoSEQ multiplex PCR reads with MiXCR, one row per CDR3 protein. The sample holds tens of thousands of distinct CDR3 sequences; 95% to 97% are singletons and the top ten take more than 0.5%. In regard to this clonotype: Antigen: not known.

Germline CDR1 is SGHAT and CDR2 is FQNNGV. The CDR3 is made up of 16 amino acids. J gave up 1 base and V 1 base, and 4 bases lay outside the gene matches. The chain recombines TRBV11-2 with TRBJ2-7; 10 bases agree with TRBD2. The sequence was collected from a human donor with Susac syndrome. What was sequenced was CD8+ T cells from PBMCs. In nucleotides, the CDR3 is TGTGCCAGCAGCTTAGGACGGACTAGCGGTTCCTACGAGCAGTACTTC. Translating gives CASSLGRTSGSYEQYF.